The 12 T cell receptor beta chains listed next were all sequenced from one sample in a study of cytomegalovirus exposure and HLA in healthy donors. PCR was performed using 60 Vbeta and 13 Jbeta primers. The table came from immunoSEQ multiplex PCR; TCRdb's copy has only in-frame clones and leaves some out. The table shows approximately 100,000 clones, with 74% occurring only once. The sample was PBMCs. The receptors derive from a human donor in good health.

This chain joins TRBV13 and TRBJ1-1; 10 nucleotides line up with TRBD1. Germline values: CDR1 PRHDT, CDR2 FYEKMQ (reference sequence). Trimming at V came to 6 bases and at J to 10 bases, leaving 8 bases not matched to a gene. The length of the CDR3 is 13 residues. The CDR3 bases are TGTGCCAGCAGTTCGGACAGGGGGAGCGGAGCTTTCTTT. It specifies CASSSDRGSGAFF.

This chain joins TRBV5-6 and TRBJ2-7; no clear D. Germline loops: CDR1 SGHDT, CDR2 YYEEEE. Trimming removed 2 bases at V and 9 bases at J, with 9 bases between. CDR3 length: 11 amino acids. The CDR3 is CASSFQDVQYF. In nucleotides, the CDR3 is TGTGCCAGCAGCTTTCAGGATGTGCAGTACTTC.

The chain links TRBV5-1 to TRBJ1-5; D might be TRBD1 (5 bases). Per the germline V gene, CDR1 is SGHRS and CDR2 is YFSETQ. The V end was cut by 4 bases, the J end by 3 bases, with 11 bases between. The CDR3 consists of 14 residues. This chain's CDR3 is CASSPQGDNQPQHF. The CDR3 nucleotides are TGCGCCAGCAGCCCCCAGGGCGACAATCAGCCCCAGCATTTT.

The chain uses TRBV7-8 and TRBJ1-1; D might be TRBD1 (6 bases). Trimming stripped 6 bases from V and 0 bases from J, with 11 bases between. CDR1 SGHVS and CDR2 FQNEAQ come from the germline V gene. This CDR3 region has 14 residues. The DNA of the CDR3 is TGTGCCAGCAGTAGAGGACAGATGAACACTGAAGCTTTCTTT. It translates to CASSRGQMNTEAFF.

V and J are TRBV11-2 and TRBJ2-3; TRBD1 might be the D (6 bases). The germline V and J ends were trimmed by 1 base and 1 base, with 12 bases remaining between them. Germline assignment: CDR1 SGHAT and CDR2 FQNNGV. The CDR3 is made up of 16 amino acids. CDR3 bases: TGTGCCAGCAGCTTAGCTGGGGGCTTTGGCACAGATACGCAGTATTTT. Its protein is CASSLAGGFGTDTQYF. Together with reference TRBV11-2 and TRBJ2-3, the CDR3 gives the full variable domain: EAGVAQSPRYKIIEKRQSVAFWCNPISGHATLYWYQQILGQGPKLLIQFQNNGVVDDSQLPKDRFSAERLKGVDSTLKIQPAKLEDSAVYLCASSLAGGFGTDTQYFGPGTRLTVL.

The CDR3 protein is CASSIVSQGGRPQHF. The CDR3 DNA sequence: TGTGCCAGTAGTATAGTGAGTCAGGGGGGACGGCCCCAGCATTTT. This chain links TRBV19 with TRBJ1-5; TRBD1 matches 7 bases. The CDR3 extends over 15 amino acids. The junction had 9 bases not matched to a gene; V was cut back by 1 base and J by 9 bases. Looked up from germline, CDR1 is LNHDA and CDR2 is SQIVND (reference sequence).

The gene calls are TRBV28 and TRBJ1-2; no clear D gene. V lost 8 bases and J lost 8, with 12 bases in between. Germline V CDR1 and CDR2: MDHEN, SYDVKM. The CDR3 runs to 11 residues. CDR3 amino acids: CASGGSRGYTF. The CDR3 DNA reads TGTGCCAGCGGAGGCTCCAGGGGCTACACCTTC.

A single count supports this clone. The J gene is TRBJ2-1, the V gene TRBV7-2; the match to TRBD1 covers 7 bases. J was trimmed by 3 bases and V by 5 bases; bases with no gene match: 16. CDR3 length: 18 amino acids. The germline V gene has CDR1 SGHTA and CDR2 FQGNSA. CDR3 nucleotides: TGTGCCAGCAGCATTACGATTATACAGGGGACGGGCTACAATGAGCAGTTCTTC. Amino acids: CASSITIIQGTGYNEQFF.

This rearrangement joins TRBV7-2 to TRBJ2-5, with D maybe TRBD1 (6 bases). This CDR3 is 16 amino acids long. From germline, CDR1 is SGHTA and CDR2 FQGNSA. V was trimmed by 1 base and J by 2 bases, leaving 14 bases between them. The CDR3 protein is CASSLGTVQGQETQYF. The CDR3 DNA reads TGTGCCAGCAGCTTAGGAACCGTACAGGGACAAGAGACCCAGTACTTC.

This clone was seen a few times. The chain recombines TRBV4-1 with TRBJ2-3, with a weak D call TRBD1 (6 bases). The germline V and J ends were trimmed by 5 bases and 2 bases, with 20 bases remaining between them. This CDR3 is 17 amino acids long. CDR1 is MGHRA and CDR2 is YSYEKL in the germline V gene. In DNA, the CDR3 is TGCGCCAGCAGCGCCGGGACATCGGAGCCTTCCACAGATACGCAGTATTTT. This translates into CASSAGTSEPSTDTQYF.

This rearrangement joins TRBV28 to TRBJ2-5; 10 bases agree with TRBD1. Looked up from germline, CDR1 is MDHEN and CDR2 is SYDVKM. CDR3 length: 13 residues. Trimming cost V 10 bases and J 4 bases; bases outside gene matches: 6. CDR3 coding DNA: TGTGCCACCGACGACAGGGGGCGAGAGACCCAGTACTTC. Translation gives CATDDRGRETQYF.

The CDR3 reads CATYSRGDNEQFF. The CDR3 nucleotides read TGTGCCACCTATTCCCGGGGGGACAATGAGCAGTTCTTC. This chain links TRBV10-3 with TRBJ2-1; TRBD2 matches at 7 bases. The CDR3 loop spans 13 amino acids. V lost 10 bases and J lost 5; bases outside the gene matches: 8. Per germline, CDR1 ENHRY and CDR2 SYGVKD.